This T cell receptor beta chain was sequenced for a study of T cell responses to AZD1222 COVID-19 vaccine. Whole-study findings and limits: White British people made up most donors, females outnumbered males, and clonal diversity was possibly underestimated. Two AZD1222 doses significantly raised spike-specific TCR breadth and depth over controls. Among spike-specific TCRs, nearly half reportedly target unmutated variant regions. Repertoire sampling happened only post peak T cell response.

This clone was seen only a few times. What it recognizes is unknown. The repertoire was sequenced with immunoSEQ multiplex PCR; TCRdb's copy has only in-frame clones and lacks some. This sample has approximately 170,000 clones, with less than 95% found just once. The sequenced sample was peripheral blood, obtained on day 0 of AZD1222 vaccination. The sequence was collected from an adult in good health.

CDR3 bases: TGTGCCAGCAGTTACTCGAGGACAGTGGCTGGAAACACCATATATTTT. The encoded protein is CASSYSRTVAGNTIYF. The chain has TRBV6-5 and TRBJ1-3; a weak D match, TRBD1 (6 bases). V dropped 0 bases and J dropped 2 bases, with 11 bases sitting between them. CDR1 is MNHEY and CDR2 is SVGAGI in the germline V gene. This CDR3 has 16 residues.